The T cell receptor beta chain described here comes from a study of T cells in localized non-small cell lung cancer. Overall study results and limits: Longer survival (overall) was linked to higher T cell density in blood. Sequencing involved a lone tumor region, leaving heterogeneity possible. The appearance of a median approximately 57 of the top 100 tumor clones was seen in adjacent lung. Adjacent uninvolved lung had the highest clonality, suggesting focused antigen responses.

V lost 7 bases, J lost 1 base, and 13 bases lay in between. CDR1 is MNHNY and CDR2 is SVGAGI in the germline V gene (reference sequence). The CDR3 has 14 residues. Some clones are missing from TCRdb's copy, which holds only in-frame ones; the method was immunoSEQ multiplex PCR. The data show around 90,000 clones, about 78% seen once. Worth noting for this clone: The antigen is not known.

The chain recombines TRBV6-6 with TRBJ1-2; unclear D gene. The origin of this receptor is a man between 35 and 75 years old with stage II squamous cell lung carcinoma. Sequences were derived from PBMCs, sampled before any cancer treatment. The chain's CDR3 is CASKPGKINYGYTF. CDR3 coding DNA: TGTGCCAGCAAACCCGGGAAAATTAACTATGGCTACACCTTC.